This T cell receptor (beta chain) was captured in a study of shared clonotypes between healthy human individuals. Across the whole study: Three plates each covered CD4 naive and memory; CD8 naive two, CD8 memory one.

The protocol was immunoSEQ multiplex PCR, while the TCRdb copy is restricted to in-frame clones and leaves out a portion. The table has about 2.4 million clones, 93% seen once. V shed 4 bases and J shed 0 bases, with 7 bases lying between them. CDR3 length: 13 residues. Germline V gene lookup returns CDR1 SQVTM and CDR2 ANQGSEA. In the case of this clone: This sample includes further DNA sequences coding for the same CDR3.

The rearrangement joins TRBV29-1 to TRBJ2-4; D is unclear. Sequencing was done on a sample of naive CD4+ T cells from PBMCs. Subset indicated: CD45RA+ positively selected. This TCR was recovered from a man younger than 35 in good health. Some clones in this sample may be carry-over from other donors' samples. The CDR3 loop is CSVAGRAKNIQYF. CDR3 coding DNA: TGCAGCGTTGCAGGACGAGCCAAAAACATTCAGTACTTC.